The entry below describes one TCR beta chain. In the study's own analysis: The authors estimated nucleated cell counts from reference gene primer amplification. Generated by immunoSEQ multiplex PCR, the TCRdb table keeps only in-frame clones and is missing some. V and J calls and clone size are copied from that table; D and trimming were computed from the DNA. The top ten clones hold around 1.7% of a sample with about 330,000 clones, 86% of them seen once. Trimming left V 4 bases short and J 5 bases short, with 13 bases between. This CDR3 is 13 amino acids long. CDR1 and CDR2 from the germline V gene are SGDLS and YYNGEE. The record originates from a study of blood T cell repertoires in COVID-19. Study summary: Nucleic acid was either cDNA or gDNA, and it came from T cells, B-cell-depleted T cells, or PBMCs.

The sequence came from a woman aged 45 to 65 with acute or convalescent COVID-19. Sequencing input: peripheral blood. The chain has TRBV9 and TRBJ2-7; D unclear. DNA for the CDR3: TGTGCCAGCAGCCCTCAAGCTTTCCACGAGCAGTACTTC. It encodes CASSPQAFHEQYF.